The present entry profiles one TCR beta chain with its context. Its antigen remains unidentified. This CDR3 is built from 13 residues. Trimming shortened V by 3 bases and J by 6 bases, and 12 bases separated the two germline ends. Study outcomes and limitations: Tumor memory CD4+ T cell TCR gene usage clustered with blood and lymph node memory CD4+ cells and lymph node naive CD4+ cells.

Full-length variable regions came from constant-region reverse primers plus semi-nested Nested Universal Primer A PCR. TCRdb re-called the 5' RACE reads through MiXCR, storing one row per CDR3 protein. The table includes roughly 52,000 distinct CDR3 sequences, approximately 17% detected once. Naive CD4+ T cells were purified with Tregs depleted by CD25. Sequencing input: naive CD4+ T cells sorted from blood. Subset defined: naive CD4+ T cells, CD4+CD45RA+CD25-. This chain joins TRBV12-3 or TRBV12-4 and TRBJ2-7, with D tentatively TRBD1 (6 bases). This receptor was obtained from a female donor with breast cancer. In DNA form, the CDR3 reads TGTGCCAGCAGTTTTCGAACGACAGGCGAGCAGTACTTC. It codes for CASSFRTTGEQYF.